Given below is one T cell receptor (beta chain) in context. This specimen belongs to a study of identical twins. From the 5' RACE reads, TCRdb called clonotypes with MiXCR, one entry per CDR3 protein. The sample contains more than 600,000 distinct CDR3 sequences, about 20% of which appear only once. The ends lost 7 bases at V and 7 bases at J; junction bases unmatched: 14. CDR1 and CDR2 from the germline V gene are SQVTM and ANQGSEA. The CDR3 length is 15 residues. These data were likewise used in another study, on T cells expressing NK-cell markers.

Sequenced material: PBMCs. This TCR came from a woman under 30 in good health. The rearrangement uses TRBV29-1 and TRBJ2-1, with 9 bases aligning to TRBD2. The CDR3 DNA is TGCAGCGCCCGAGTAATAGCGGGAGTCGCTAATGAGCAGTTCTTC. This translates into CSARVIAGVANEQFF.